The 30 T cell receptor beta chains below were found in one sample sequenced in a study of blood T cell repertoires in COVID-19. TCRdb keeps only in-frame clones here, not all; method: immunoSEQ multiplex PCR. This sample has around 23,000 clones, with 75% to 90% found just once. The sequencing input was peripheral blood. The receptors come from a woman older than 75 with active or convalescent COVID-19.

The CDR3 region is CASSLKEGGRSYNEQFF. DNA for the CDR3: TGTGCCAGCAGCCTAAAGGAGGGCGGTCGCTCCTACAATGAGCAGTTCTTC. The V gene is TRBV11-3, the J gene TRBJ2-1, with a weak D call TRBD2 (6 bases). The germline V gene has CDR1 SGHNT and CDR2 YENEEA. Between the trimmed V and J ends, which lost 5 bases and 0 bases, there was a span of 17 bases. CDR3 length: 17 amino acids.

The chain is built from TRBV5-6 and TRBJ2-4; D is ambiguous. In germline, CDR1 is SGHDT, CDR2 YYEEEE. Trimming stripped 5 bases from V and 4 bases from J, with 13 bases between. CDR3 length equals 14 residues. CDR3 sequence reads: CASRLLMNKNIQYF. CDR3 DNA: TGTGCCAGCAGGTTACTCATGAATAAAAACATTCAGTACTTC.

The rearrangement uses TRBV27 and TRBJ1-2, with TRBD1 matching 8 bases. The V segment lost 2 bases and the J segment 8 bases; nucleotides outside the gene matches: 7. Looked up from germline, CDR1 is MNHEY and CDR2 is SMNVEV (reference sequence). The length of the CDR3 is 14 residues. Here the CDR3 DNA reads TGTGCCAGCAGTTTAGGGACAGGCGTCAGGGGCTACACCTTC. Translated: CASSLGTGVRGYTF.

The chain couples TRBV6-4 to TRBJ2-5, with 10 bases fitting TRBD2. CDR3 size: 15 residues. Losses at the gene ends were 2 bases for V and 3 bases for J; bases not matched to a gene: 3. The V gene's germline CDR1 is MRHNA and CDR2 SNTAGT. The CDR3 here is CASSDVAGGKETQYF. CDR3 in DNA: TGTGCCAGCAGTGACGTAGCGGGGGGAAAAGAGACCCAGTACTTC.

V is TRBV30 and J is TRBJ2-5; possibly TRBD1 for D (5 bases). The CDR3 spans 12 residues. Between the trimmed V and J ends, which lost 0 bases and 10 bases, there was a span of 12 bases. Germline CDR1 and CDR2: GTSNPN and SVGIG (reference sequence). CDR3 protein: CAWSVLAGNQYF. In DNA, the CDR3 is TGTGCCTGGAGTGTACTGGCAGGGAACCAGTACTTC.

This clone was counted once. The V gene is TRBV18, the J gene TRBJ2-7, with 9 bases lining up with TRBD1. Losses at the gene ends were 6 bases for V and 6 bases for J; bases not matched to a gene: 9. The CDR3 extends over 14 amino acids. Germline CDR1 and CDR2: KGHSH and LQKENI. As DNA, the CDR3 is TGTGCCAGCTCTCCCCTGGACAGGGGCGGCGAGCAGTACTTC. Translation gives CASSPLDRGGEQYF.

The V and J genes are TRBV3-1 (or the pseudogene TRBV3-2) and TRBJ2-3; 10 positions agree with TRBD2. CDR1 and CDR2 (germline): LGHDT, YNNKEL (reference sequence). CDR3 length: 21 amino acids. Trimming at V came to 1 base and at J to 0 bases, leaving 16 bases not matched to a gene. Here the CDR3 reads CASSQGSERGGRSLSTDTQYF. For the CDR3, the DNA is TGTGCCAGCAGCCAAGGCTCCGAGCGGGGGGGCCGATCTCTTAGCACAGATACGCAGTATTTT.

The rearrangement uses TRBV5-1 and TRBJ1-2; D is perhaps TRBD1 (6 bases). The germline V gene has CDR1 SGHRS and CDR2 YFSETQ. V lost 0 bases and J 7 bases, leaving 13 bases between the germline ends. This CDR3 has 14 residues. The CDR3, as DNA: TGCGCCAGCAGCTTGGGTACGGGGACAAGTGGCTACACCTTC. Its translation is CASSLGTGTSGYTF.

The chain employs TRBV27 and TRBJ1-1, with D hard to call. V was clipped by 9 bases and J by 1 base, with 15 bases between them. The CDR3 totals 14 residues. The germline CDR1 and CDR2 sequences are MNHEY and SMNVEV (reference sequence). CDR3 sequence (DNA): TGTGCCAGTCGTTCGGGGAGCCAGAACACTGAAGCTTTCTTT. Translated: CASRSGSQNTEAFF.

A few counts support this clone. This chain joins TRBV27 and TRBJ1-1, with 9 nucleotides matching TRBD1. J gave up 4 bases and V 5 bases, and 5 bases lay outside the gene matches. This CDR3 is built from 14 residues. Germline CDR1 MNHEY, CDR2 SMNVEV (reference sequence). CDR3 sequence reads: CASSTKTGGTEAFF. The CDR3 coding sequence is TGTGCCAGCAGTACAAAGACAGGGGGCACTGAAGCTTTCTTT.

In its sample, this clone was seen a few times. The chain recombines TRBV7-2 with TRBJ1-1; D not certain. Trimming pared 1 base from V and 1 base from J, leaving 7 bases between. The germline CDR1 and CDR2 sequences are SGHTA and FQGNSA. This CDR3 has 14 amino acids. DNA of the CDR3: TGTGCCAGCAGCTTAGGGCCGAAGAACACTGAAGCTTTCTTT. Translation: CASSLGPKNTEAFF.

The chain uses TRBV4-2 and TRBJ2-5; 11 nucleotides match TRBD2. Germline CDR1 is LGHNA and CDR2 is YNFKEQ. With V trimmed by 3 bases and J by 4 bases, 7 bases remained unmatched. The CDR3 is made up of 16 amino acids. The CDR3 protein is CASSQGVAGGGETQYF. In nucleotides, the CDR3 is TGTGCCAGCAGCCAGGGCGTAGCGGGAGGGGGAGAGACCCAGTACTTC.

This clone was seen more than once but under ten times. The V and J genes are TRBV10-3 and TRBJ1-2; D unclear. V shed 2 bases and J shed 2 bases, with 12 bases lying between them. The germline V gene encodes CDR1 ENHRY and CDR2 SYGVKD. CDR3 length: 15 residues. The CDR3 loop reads CAISEPQKGNYGYTF. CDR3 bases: TGTGCCATCAGTGAGCCACAGAAAGGCAACTATGGCTACACCTTC.

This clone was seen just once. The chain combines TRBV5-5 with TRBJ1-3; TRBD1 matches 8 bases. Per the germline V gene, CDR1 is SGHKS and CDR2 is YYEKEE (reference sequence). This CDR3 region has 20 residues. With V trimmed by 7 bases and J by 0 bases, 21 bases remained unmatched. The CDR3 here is CASRPGQDYTSTRSGNTIYF. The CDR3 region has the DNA TGTGCCAGCCGACCGGGACAGGACTACACTAGTACCCGCTCTGGAAACACCATATATTTT.

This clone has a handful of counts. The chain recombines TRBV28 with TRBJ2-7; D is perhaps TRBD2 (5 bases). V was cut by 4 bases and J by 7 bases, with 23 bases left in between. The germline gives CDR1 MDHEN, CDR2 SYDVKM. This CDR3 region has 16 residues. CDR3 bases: TGTGCCAGCAGTTCCAACACCGAGGCGGGTTTTGGTGAGCAGTACTTC. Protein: CASSSNTEAGFGEQYF.

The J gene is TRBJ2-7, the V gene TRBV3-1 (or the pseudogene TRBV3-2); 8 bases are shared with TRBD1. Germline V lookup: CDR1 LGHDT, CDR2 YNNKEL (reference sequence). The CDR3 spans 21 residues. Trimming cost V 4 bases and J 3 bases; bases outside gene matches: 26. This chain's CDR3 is CASSPNKGQGTGPPPRYEQYF. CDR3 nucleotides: TGTGCCAGCAGCCCCAATAAAGGACAGGGCACAGGGCCACCGCCCCGCTACGAGCAGTACTTC.

CDR3 in DNA: TGTGCCAGCAGTCCTGACAGGGGTTTCTACAATGAGCAGTTCTTC. It encodes CASSPDRGFYNEQFF. This chain links TRBV4-2 with TRBJ2-1, with 8 nucleotides matching TRBD1. V lost 6 bases, J lost 3 bases, and 7 bases stayed unmatched. This CDR3 is built from 15 residues. The germline CDR1 and CDR2 sequences are LGHNA and YNFKEQ.

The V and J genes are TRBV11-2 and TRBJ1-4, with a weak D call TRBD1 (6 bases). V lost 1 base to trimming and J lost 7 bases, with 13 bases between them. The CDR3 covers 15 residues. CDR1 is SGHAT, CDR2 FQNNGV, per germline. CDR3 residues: CASSLVTGGGEKLFF. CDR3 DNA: TGTGCCAGCAGCTTAGTGACGGGAGGGGGTGAAAAACTGTTTTTT.

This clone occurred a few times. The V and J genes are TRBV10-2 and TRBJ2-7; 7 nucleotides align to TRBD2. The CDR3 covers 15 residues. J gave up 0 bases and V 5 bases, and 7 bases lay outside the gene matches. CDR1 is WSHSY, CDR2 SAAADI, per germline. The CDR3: CASSPTSRPSYEQYF. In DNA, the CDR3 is TGCGCCAGCAGTCCGACTAGCAGGCCCTCCTACGAGCAGTACTTC.

The CDR3 sequence is CASTDGQIDNQPQHF. DNA for the CDR3: TGTGCCAGTACCGACGGACAAATCGACAATCAGCCCCAGCATTTT. This sequence joins TRBV19 and TRBJ1-5, with a weak D call TRBD1 (5 bases). Looked up from germline, CDR1 is LNHDA and CDR2 is SQIVND (reference sequence). The CDR3 runs to 15 residues. Trimming shortened V by 7 bases and J by 3 bases, and 16 bases separated the two germline ends.

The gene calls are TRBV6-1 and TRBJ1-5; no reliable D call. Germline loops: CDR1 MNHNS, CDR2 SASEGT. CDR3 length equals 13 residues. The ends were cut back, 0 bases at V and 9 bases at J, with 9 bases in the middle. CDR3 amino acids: CASSEALGRPQHF. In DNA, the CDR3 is TGTGCCAGCAGTGAAGCGCTGGGCAGGCCCCAGCATTTT.

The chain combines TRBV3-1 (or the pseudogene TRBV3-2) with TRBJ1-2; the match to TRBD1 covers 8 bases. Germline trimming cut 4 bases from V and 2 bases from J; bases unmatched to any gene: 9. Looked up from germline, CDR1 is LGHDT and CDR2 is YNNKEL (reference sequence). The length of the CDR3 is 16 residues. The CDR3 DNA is TGTGCCAGCAGCCCTCGGACAGGGAGATCAAACTATGGCTACACCTTC. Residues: CASSPRTGRSNYGYTF.

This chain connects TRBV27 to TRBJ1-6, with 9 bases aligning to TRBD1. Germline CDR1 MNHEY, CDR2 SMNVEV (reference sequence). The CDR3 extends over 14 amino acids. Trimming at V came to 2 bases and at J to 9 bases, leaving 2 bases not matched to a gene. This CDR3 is CASSLGTGPSPLHF. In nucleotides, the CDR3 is TGTGCCAGCAGTTTAGGGACAGGGCCTTCACCCCTCCACTTT.

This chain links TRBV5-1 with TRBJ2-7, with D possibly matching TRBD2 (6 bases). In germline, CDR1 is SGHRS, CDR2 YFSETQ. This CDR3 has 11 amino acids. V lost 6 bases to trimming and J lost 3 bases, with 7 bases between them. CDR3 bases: TGCGCCAGCATGGGGGGCTACGAGCAGTACTTC. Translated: CASMGGYEQYF. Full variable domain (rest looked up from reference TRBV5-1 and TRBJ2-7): KAGVTQTPRYLIKTRGQQVTLSCSPISGHRSVSWYQQTPGQGLQFLFEYFSETQRNKGNFPGRFSGRQFSNSRSEMNVSTLELGDSALYLCASMGGYEQYFGPGTRLTVT.

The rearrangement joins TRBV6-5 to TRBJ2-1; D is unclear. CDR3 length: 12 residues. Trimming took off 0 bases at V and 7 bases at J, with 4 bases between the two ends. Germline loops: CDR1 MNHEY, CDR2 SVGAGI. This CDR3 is CASSYSLNEQFF. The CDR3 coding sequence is TGTGCCAGCAGTTACTCTTTAAATGAGCAGTTCTTC.

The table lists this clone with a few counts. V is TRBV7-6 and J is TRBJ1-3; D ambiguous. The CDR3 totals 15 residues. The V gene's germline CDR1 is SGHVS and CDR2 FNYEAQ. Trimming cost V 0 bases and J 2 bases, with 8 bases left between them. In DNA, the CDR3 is TGTGCCAGCAGCTTAGCGGCAGGCCCTGGAAACACCATATATTTT. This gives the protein CASSLAAGPGNTIYF.

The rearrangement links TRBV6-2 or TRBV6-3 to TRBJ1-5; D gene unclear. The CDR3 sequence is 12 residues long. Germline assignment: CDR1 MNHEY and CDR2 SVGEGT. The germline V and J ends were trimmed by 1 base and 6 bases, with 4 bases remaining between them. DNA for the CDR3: TGTGCCAGCAGTTACTTGCGTCAGCCCCAGCATTTT. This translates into CASSYLRQPQHF.

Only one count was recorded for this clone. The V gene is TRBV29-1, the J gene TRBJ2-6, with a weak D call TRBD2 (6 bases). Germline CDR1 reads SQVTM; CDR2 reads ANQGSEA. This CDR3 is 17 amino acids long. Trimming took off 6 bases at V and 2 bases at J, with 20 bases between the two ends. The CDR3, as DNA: TGCAGCGTGCTCAACCGGGAGCCCCGTACTGGGGCCAACGTCCTGACTTTC. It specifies CSVLNREPRTGANVLTF.

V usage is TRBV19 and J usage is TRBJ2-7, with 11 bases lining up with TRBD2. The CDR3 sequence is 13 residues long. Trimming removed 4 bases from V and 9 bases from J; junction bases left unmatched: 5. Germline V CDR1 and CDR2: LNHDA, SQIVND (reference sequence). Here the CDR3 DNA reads TGTGCCAGTAGTAATCTAGCGGGAGGAGTGCAGTACTTC. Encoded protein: CASSNLAGGVQYF.

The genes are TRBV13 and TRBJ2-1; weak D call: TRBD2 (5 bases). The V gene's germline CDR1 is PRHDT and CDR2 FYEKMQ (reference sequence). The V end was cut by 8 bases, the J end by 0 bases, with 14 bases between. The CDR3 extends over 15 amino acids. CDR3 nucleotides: TGTGCCAGCCGAAACCGGGAAAGCTCCTACAATGAGCAGTTCTTC. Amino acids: CASRNRESSYNEQFF.